The 6 T cell receptor beta chains reported below all come from one sample, sequenced in a study of blood T cell repertoires in COVID-19. Using immunoSEQ multiplex PCR, the repertoire was profiled, and TCRdb retains in-frame clones only, with some absent. The sample shows approximately 80,000 clones, about four fifths of them seen only once. The sequenced sample was peripheral blood. The receptor set was obtained from a man older than 75 with acute or convalescent COVID-19.

This chain joins TRBV27 and TRBJ2-7; 10 bases are a match to TRBD1. With V trimmed by 4 bases and J by 3 bases, 3 bases remained unmatched. Germline lookup yields CDR1 MNHEY and CDR2 SMNVEV (reference sequence). The CDR3 runs 14 residues. CDR3: CASSSDRGVYEQYF. In DNA, the CDR3 is TGTGCCAGCAGTTCGGACAGGGGGGTCTACGAGCAGTACTTC.

This clone was recorded many times. This chain links TRBV27 with TRBJ2-1, with 10 nucleotides matching TRBD2. The V and J ends lost 6 bases and 3 bases, in that order; junction bases with no gene match: 2. CDR1 MNHEY and CDR2 SMNVEV come from the germline V gene (reference sequence). This CDR3 contains 14 residues. The CDR3, as DNA: TGTGCCAGCAGCGAGCGGGAGGGCTACAATGAGCAGTTCTTC. Translation gives CASSEREGYNEQFF.

The chain recombines TRBV7-2 with TRBJ1-6; TRBD1 matches at 8 bases. Per germline, CDR1 SGHTA and CDR2 FQGNSA. CDR3 length equals 15 residues. V trimming: 5 bases; J trimming: 7 bases; junction bases outside the gene matches: 7. CDR3 protein: CASSPQRQGNSPLHF. Written as DNA, the CDR3 is TGTGCCAGCAGCCCCCAAAGACAGGGGAATTCACCCCTCCACTTT.

The V and J genes are TRBV6-5 and TRBJ1-4, with D possibly matching TRBD1 (5 bases). The CDR3 is 14 amino acids. V lost 4 bases to trimming and J lost 8 bases, with 14 bases between them. The germline gives CDR1 MNHEY, CDR2 SVGAGI. The CDR3 loop is CASSLAGPGEKLFF. In DNA, the CDR3 is TGTGCCAGCAGTTTGGCAGGGCCAGGGGAAAAACTGTTTTTT.

The chain carries TRBV18 and TRBJ1-5, with D unresolved. This CDR3 has 15 residues. V was cut by 2 bases and J by 4 bases, with 12 bases left in between. Per the germline V gene, CDR1 is KGHSH and CDR2 is LQKENI. The CDR3 nucleotides read TGTGCCAGCTCACCAGGTATGGGCCGGAATCAGCCCCAGCATTTT. Translating gives CASSPGMGRNQPQHF. The entire variable domain, with the rest obtained from reference TRBV18 and TRBJ1-5, is as follows: NAGVMQNPRHLVRRRGQEARLRCSPMKGHSHVYWYRQLPEEGLKFMVYLQKENIIDESGMPKERFSAEFPKEGPSILRIQQVVRGDSAAYFCASSPGMGRNQPQHFGDGTRLSIL.

The genes are TRBV18 and TRBJ1-5, with 9 bases aligning to TRBD1. The CDR3 contains 15 residues. J lost 7 bases, V lost 0 bases, and 4 bases had no gene match. CDR1 and CDR2 (germline): KGHSH, LQKENI. The DNA for the CDR3 is TGTGCCAGCTCACCACCGGACAGGGGAGCCCAGCCCCAGCATTTT. Protein product: CASSPPDRGAQPQHF.